The 27 T cell receptor beta chains listed next were all sequenced from one sample in a study of T cell repertoires in cytomegalovirus infection. Via MiXCR, TCRdb re-called the reads, giving one row per CDR3 protein. Of 250,000 to 300,000 distinct CDR3 sequences in the sample, approximately 22% were seen once. Their antigens remain unidentified. Material: cultured PBMCs, obtained from culture after CMV antigen stimulation. The receptor source for this set is a human donor in good health (CMV status not recorded). Some clones in this sample may be carry-over from other donors' samples.

At least ten counts were recorded for this clonotype. This chain uses TRBV6-2 or TRBV6-3 with TRBJ1-5; 7 bases agree with TRBD1. Looked up from germline, CDR1 is MNHEY and CDR2 is SVGEGT. Trimming took 6 bases from V and 0 from J; bases not matched to a gene: 8. The CDR3 loop spans 16 amino acids. CDR3 region: CASSSGTVYSNQPQHF. CDR3 sequence (DNA): TGTGCCAGCAGCAGCGGGACAGTATATAGCAATCAGCCCCAGCATTTT.

The sample holds many counts of this clonotype. The V and J genes are TRBV7-2 and TRBJ1-3; unclear D gene. V gave up 5 bases and J gave up 0 bases, with 11 bases separating them. CDR1 is SGHTA and CDR2 is FQGNSA in the germline V gene. The CDR3 spans 15 residues. CDR3: CASSPTSRSGNTIYF. The CDR3 coding sequence is TGTGCCAGCAGCCCAACCTCCCGCTCTGGAAACACCATATATTTT.

This clonotype showed up just a few times. The V call is TRBV4-1, the J call TRBJ1-1, with D hard to call. Germline V gene data show CDR1 as MGHRA and CDR2 as YSYEKL. The CDR3 consists of 17 residues. Between the trimmed V and J ends, which lost 1 base and 1 base, there was a span of 16 bases. This CDR3 reads CASSQVTFTVPNTEAFF. Here the CDR3 DNA reads TGCGCCAGCAGCCAAGTTACATTCACGGTGCCGAACACTGAAGCTTTCTTT.

This chain connects TRBV7-2 to TRBJ1-2; no clear D. The CDR3 has 14 amino acids. Germline-derived CDR1 and CDR2 are SGHTA and FQGNSA. V was pared by 0 bases and J by 6 bases, with 11 bases between. CDR3 protein: CASSLASAGDGYTF. CDR3 DNA: TGTGCCAGCAGCTTAGCGTCGGCAGGCGATGGCTACACCTTC.

There are a few counts of this clonotype. The V call is TRBV7-2, the J call TRBJ2-5; the D gene is possibly TRBD1 (5 bases). Germline assignment: CDR1 SGHTA and CDR2 FQGNSA. The CDR3 has 16 residues. V was pared by 5 bases and J by 5 bases, with 21 bases between. CDR3 region: CASSRRRGVIRETQYF. In DNA, the CDR3 is TGTGCCAGCAGCCGCCGAAGGGGTGTTATTAGGGAGACCCAGTACTTC.

This clonotype was found a few times. V and J are TRBV11-2 and TRBJ2-3, with D hard to call. CDR3 length: 15 amino acids. Germline V gene lookup returns CDR1 SGHAT and CDR2 FQNNGV. Trimming shortened V by 0 bases and J by 13 bases, and 20 bases separated the two germline ends. This CDR3 is CASSLDLPLPGDKYF. CDR3 in DNA: TGTGCCAGCAGCTTAGATCTTCCCCTCCCGGGCGACAAGTATTTT.

This chain connects TRBV7-8 to TRBJ2-7; the D is unclear. This CDR3 is built from 13 residues. V was cut by 3 bases and J by 0 bases, with 6 bases left in between. The germline V gene has CDR1 SGHVS and CDR2 FQNEAQ. DNA of the CDR3: TGTGCCAGCAGCTTTTCTAACTCCTACGAGCAGTACTTC. Protein sequence: CASSFSNSYEQYF.

This clonotype has just a few counts. This chain links TRBV5-4 with TRBJ1-1; D may be TRBD1 (6 bases). This CDR3 is built from 15 residues. Trimming left V 4 bases short and J 4 bases short, with 17 bases between. Germline-derived CDR1 and CDR2 are SGHNT and YYREEE (reference sequence). CDR3: CASSPPGTIGTEAFF. The CDR3 DNA is TGTGCCAGCAGCCCGCCCGGGACAATAGGCACTGAAGCTTTCTTT.

The chain links TRBV4-3 to TRBJ2-1; 10 bases align to TRBD2. The CDR3 is 18 residues long. Germline V gene data show CDR1 as LGHNA and CDR2 as YSLEER. V dropped 3 bases and J dropped 2; count of bases not matched to a gene: 10. CDR3 sequence reads: CASSQDTLAGLPYNEQFF. The CDR3 DNA is TGCGCCAGCAGCCAGGATACACTAGCGGGGCTACCCTACAATGAGCAGTTCTTC.

The sample holds many counts of this clonotype. The chain links TRBV12-3 or TRBV12-4 to TRBJ2-5, with D unresolved. With 3 bases removed from V and 4 bases from J, the gap between germline ends came to 9 bases. There are 13 residues in the CDR3. As DNA, the CDR3 is TGTGCCAGCAGTTTTAGTCTAATAGAGACCCAGTACTTC. Translated, it gives CASSFSLIETQYF.

V gene TRBV6-2 or TRBV6-3 combines with J gene TRBJ2-1; possibly TRBD1 for D (5 bases). The length of the CDR3 is 15 residues. Per the germline V gene, CDR1 is MNHEY and CDR2 is SVGEGT. V was trimmed by 4 bases and J by 2 bases, leaving 12 bases between them. CDR3 sequence (DNA): TGTGCCAGCAGTTCGTCAGGGCTCCCCTACAATGAGCAGTTCTTC. Amino acid sequence: CASSSSGLPYNEQFF.

This clonotype appeared many times. The gene calls are TRBV7-2 and TRBJ1-1, with 8 bases lining up with TRBD1. The CDR3 spans 17 residues. Germline CDR1 reads SGHTA; CDR2 reads FQGNSA. Germline trimming cut 0 bases from V and 8 bases from J; bases unmatched to any gene: 14. In DNA, the CDR3 is TGTGCCAGCAGCTTAGCGCTGGGGACAGGTCTCGTTACGGAAGCTTTCTTT. Its translation is CASSLALGTGLVTEAFF.

This clonotype was counted between two and nine times. The CDR3 spells CASTPPAGLAGKSYNEQFF. The CDR3 DNA reads as TGTGCCAGCACCCCTCCAGCGGGACTAGCGGGGAAGTCCTACAATGAGCAGTTCTTC. This chain joins TRBV12-3 or TRBV12-4 and TRBJ2-1; 13 nucleotides agree with TRBD2. Trimming cost V 7 bases and J 1 base; bases outside gene matches: 13. The CDR3 has 19 residues.

This clonotype was counted ten times or more. V usage is TRBV12-3 or TRBV12-4 and J usage is TRBJ2-1; 8 bases agree with TRBD2. With 0 bases clipped from V and 9 bases from J, the junction kept 4 bases outside the gene matches. The CDR3 consists of 14 residues. CDR3: CASSLAGLGGEQFF. The DNA of the CDR3 is TGTGCCAGCAGTTTAGCGGGACTAGGCGGTGAGCAGTTCTTC.

This clonotype was counted ten times or more. CDR3 in DNA: TGTGCCAGCAGCTTAGCCGGGACTAGCGTTTACAATGAGCAGTTCTTC. Amino acid sequence: CASSLAGTSVYNEQFF. The J gene is TRBJ2-1, the V gene TRBV7-2, with 10 bases matching TRBD2. The CDR3 length is 16 residues. Looked up from germline, CDR1 is SGHTA and CDR2 is FQGNSA. The trim removed 0 bases at V and 4 bases at J, leaving 3 bases unmatched.

The gene calls are TRBV29-1 and TRBJ2-1; no clear D gene. Germline CDR1 SQVTM, CDR2 ANQGSEA. The V gene lost 1 base and the J gene lost 9 bases, with 19 bases spanning the gap. The CDR3 is made up of 15 amino acids. CDR3 bases: TGCAGCGTTGAAGGGGTGCTACTCTCCTGGGGTGAGCAGTTCTTC. It codes for CSVEGVLLSWGEQFF.

This clonotype appeared a few times. The CDR3 loop reads CASSLGLATDTQYF. The CDR3 coding sequence is TGTGCCAGCAGCTTAGGACTAGCGACAGATACGCAGTATTTT. This chain joins TRBV7-2 and TRBJ2-3, with 8 bases fitting TRBD2. The CDR3 has 14 residues. The V gene's germline CDR1 is SGHTA and CDR2 FQGNSA. Trimming cost V 1 base and J 3 bases; bases outside gene matches: 0. The entire variable domain, with the rest obtained from reference TRBV7-2 and TRBJ2-3, is as follows: GAGVSQSPSNKVTEKGKDVELRCDPISGHTALYWYRQSLGQGLEFLIYFQGNSAPDKSGLPSDRFSAERTGGSVSTLTIQRTQQEDSAVYLCASSLGLATDTQYFGPGTRLTVL.

The chain recombines TRBV5-6 with TRBJ2-1; TRBD2 is a possible D gene (6 bases). Per the germline V gene, CDR1 is SGHDT and CDR2 is YYEEEE. With 4 bases removed from V and 5 bases from J, the gap between germline ends came to 13 bases. This CDR3 is 14 amino acids long. The CDR3 protein is CASSIGTWDNEQFF. The CDR3 DNA reads TGTGCCAGCAGCATCGGGACTTGGGACAATGAGCAGTTCTTC. Looking up the rest from reference TRBV5-6 and TRBJ2-1 gives the full variable domain: DAGVTQSPTHLIKTRGQQVTLRCSPKSGHDTVSWYQQALGQGPQFIFQYYEEEERQRGNFPDRFSGHQFPNYSSELNVNALLLGDSALYLCASSIGTWDNEQFFGPGTRLTVL.

As concerns this clonotype: A much larger clone is a single base away; this may be a read error. The CDR3 DNA sequence: TGTGCCAGCAGCCCGACCTGCGGGGAGTATGGAAACACCATATATTTT. Translation gives CASSPTCGEYGNTIYF. The gene calls are TRBV11-2 and TRBJ1-3; D is undetermined. Trimming stripped 5 bases from V and 3 bases from J, with 17 bases between. Germline V gene lookup returns CDR1 SGHAT and CDR2 FQNNGV. The CDR3 runs 16 residues.

V usage is TRBV4-1 and J usage is TRBJ2-7; possibly TRBD2 for D (5 bases). Trimming removed 1 base at V and 0 bases at J, with 13 bases between. Germline V lookup: CDR1 MGHRA, CDR2 YSYEKL. The length of the CDR3 is 16 residues. The CDR3 coding sequence is TGCGCCAGCAGCCAAGGTACGAGCGGCAGCTCCTACGAGCAGTACTTC. Protein sequence: CASSQGTSGSSYEQYF.

This clonotype was observed at least ten times. The J gene is TRBJ1-4, the V gene TRBV6-2 or TRBV6-3, with 7 bases matching TRBD1. Per the germline V gene, CDR1 is MNHEY and CDR2 is SVGEGT. The CDR3 runs to 15 residues. Losses at the gene ends were 7 bases for V and 3 bases for J; bases not matched to a gene: 8. CDR3 DNA sequence: TGTGCCAGCATACGAAACGGACAGGCTAATGAAAAACTGTTTTTT. Translating gives CASIRNGQANEKLFF.

This chain joins TRBV27 and TRBJ2-7, with 7 bases that match TRBD2. The CDR3 length is 15 residues. Trimming took 5 bases from V and 0 from J; bases not matched to a gene: 7. CDR1 and CDR2 (germline): MNHEY, SMNVEV (reference sequence). The CDR3: CASSKAGTTSYEQYF. CDR3 bases: TGTGCCAGCAGTAAGGCCGGGACTACCTCCTACGAGCAGTACTTC.

This chain connects TRBV3-1 to TRBJ2-3; possible D gene TRBD1, 5 bases. CDR3 length: 17 amino acids. Trimming removed 0 bases from V and 6 bases from J, with 19 bases in between. Germline V gene lookup returns CDR1 LGHDT and CDR2 YNNKEL (reference sequence). The CDR3: CASSQDFSTALSDTQYF. The DNA of the CDR3 is TGTGCCAGCAGCCAAGATTTTTCGACAGCCCTGTCCGATACGCAGTATTTT.

The chain is built from TRBV15 and TRBJ1-3, with a tentative D call TRBD1 (5 bases). This CDR3 is 14 amino acids long. Trimming took 0 bases from V and 11 from J, leaving 14 bases between them. The germline V gene encodes CDR1 LNHNV and CDR2 YYDKDF (reference sequence). The CDR3 protein is CATSRDKRQIPIYF. CDR3 bases: TGTGCCACCAGCAGAGATAAAAGACAGATCCCCATATATTTT.

This clonotype was detected a few times. The chain uses TRBV5-4 and TRBJ2-2, with D uncertain. The CDR3 runs 17 residues. Germline assignment: CDR1 SGHNT and CDR2 YYREEE (reference sequence). With 2 bases removed from V and 5 bases from J, the gap between germline ends came to 19 bases. The CDR3 protein is CASSLAIGPLVTGELFF. The DNA of the CDR3 is TGTGCCAGCAGCTTAGCAATAGGTCCTCTTGTAACCGGGGAGCTGTTTTTT.

The genes are TRBV7-2 and TRBJ2-7; perhaps D is TRBD1 or TRBD2 (6 bases each). CDR1 is SGHTA, CDR2 FQGNSA, per germline. The CDR3 totals 16 residues. V dropped 1 base and J dropped 0 bases, with 13 bases sitting between them. DNA of the CDR3: TGTGCCAGCAGCTTAGGGGGGGCGGCCTTCTCCTACGAGCAGTACTTC. Its protein is CASSLGGAAFSYEQYF.

The chain uses TRBV7-2 and TRBJ1-3; a possible D gene is TRBD1 (6 bases). Germline assignment: CDR1 SGHTA and CDR2 FQGNSA. The CDR3 length is 14 residues. The V and J ends lost 2 bases and 4 bases respectively, with 9 bases between them. CDR3 sequence reads: CASSLLQGGNTIYF. CDR3 bases: TGTGCCAGCAGCTTATTACAGGGAGGAAACACCATATATTTT. The full variable domain, with the rest looked up from reference TRBV7-2 and TRBJ1-3, is GAGVSQSPSNKVTEKGKDVELRCDPISGHTALYWYRQSLGQGLEFLIYFQGNSAPDKSGLPSDRFSAERTGGSVSTLTIQRTQQEDSAVYLCASSLLQGGNTIYFGEGSWLTVV.